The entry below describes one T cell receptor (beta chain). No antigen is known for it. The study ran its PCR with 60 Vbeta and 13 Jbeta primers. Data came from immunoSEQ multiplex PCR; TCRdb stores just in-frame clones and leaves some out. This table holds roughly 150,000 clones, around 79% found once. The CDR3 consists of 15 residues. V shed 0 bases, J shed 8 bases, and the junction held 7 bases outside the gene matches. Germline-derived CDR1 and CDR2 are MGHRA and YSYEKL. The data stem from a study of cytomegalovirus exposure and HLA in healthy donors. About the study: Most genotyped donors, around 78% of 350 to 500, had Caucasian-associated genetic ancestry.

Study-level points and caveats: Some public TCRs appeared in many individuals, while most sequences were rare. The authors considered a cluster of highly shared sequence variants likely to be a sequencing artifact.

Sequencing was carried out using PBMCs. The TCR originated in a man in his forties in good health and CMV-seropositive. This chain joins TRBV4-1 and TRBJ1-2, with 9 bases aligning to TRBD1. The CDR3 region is CASSQEAQGAGGYTF. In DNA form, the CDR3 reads TGCGCCAGCAGCCAAGAGGCACAGGGGGCGGGGGGCTACACCTTC.